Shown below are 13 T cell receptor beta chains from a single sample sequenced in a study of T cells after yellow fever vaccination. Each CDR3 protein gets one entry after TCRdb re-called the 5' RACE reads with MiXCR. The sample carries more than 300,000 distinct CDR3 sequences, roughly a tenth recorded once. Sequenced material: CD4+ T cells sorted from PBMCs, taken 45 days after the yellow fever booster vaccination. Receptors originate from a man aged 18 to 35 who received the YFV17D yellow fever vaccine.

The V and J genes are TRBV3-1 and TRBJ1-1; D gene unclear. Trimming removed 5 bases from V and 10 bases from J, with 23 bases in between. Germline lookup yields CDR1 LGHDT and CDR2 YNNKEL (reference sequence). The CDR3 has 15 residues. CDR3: CASSGVFGGRQRAFF. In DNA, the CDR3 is TGTGCCAGCAGCGGTGTTTTCGGTGGCAGGCAGCGAGCTTTCTTT.

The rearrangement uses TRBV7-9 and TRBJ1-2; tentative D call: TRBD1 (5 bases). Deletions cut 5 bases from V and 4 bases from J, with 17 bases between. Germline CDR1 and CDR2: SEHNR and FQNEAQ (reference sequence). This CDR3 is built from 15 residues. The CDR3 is CASSPAEGLIYGYTF. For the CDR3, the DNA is TGTGCCAGCAGCCCCGCGGAGGGGCTGATCTATGGCTACACCTTC.

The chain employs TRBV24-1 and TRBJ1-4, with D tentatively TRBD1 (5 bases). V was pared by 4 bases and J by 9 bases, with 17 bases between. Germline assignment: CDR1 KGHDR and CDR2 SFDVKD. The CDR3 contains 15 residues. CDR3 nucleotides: TGTGCCACCAGTGACACCACCGGGGACCGGAAAAAACTGTTTTTT. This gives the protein CATSDTTGDRKKLFF.

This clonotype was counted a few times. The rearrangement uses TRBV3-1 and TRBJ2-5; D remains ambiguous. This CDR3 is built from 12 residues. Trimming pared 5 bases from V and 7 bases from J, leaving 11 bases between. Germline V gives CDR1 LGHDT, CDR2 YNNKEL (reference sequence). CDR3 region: CASSGPMWTQYF. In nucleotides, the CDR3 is TGTGCCAGCAGCGGCCCGATGTGGACCCAGTACTTC.

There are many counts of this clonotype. The CDR3 region is CSVVQGLDTQYF. The CDR3 DNA reads as TGCAGCGTTGTCCAGGGCCTAGATACGCAGTATTTT. The chain combines TRBV29-1 with TRBJ2-3, with a weak D call TRBD1 (5 bases). The V end was cut by 4 bases, the J end by 5 bases, with 10 bases between. The germline gives CDR1 SQVTM, CDR2 ANQGSEA. The CDR3 is 12 residues long.

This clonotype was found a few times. CDR3 sequence: CASSLDRVGYEQYF. In nucleotides, the CDR3 is TGCGCCAGCAGCCTGGACAGGGTAGGGTACGAGCAGTACTTC. The V gene is TRBV4-3, the J gene TRBJ2-7; 8 bases are shared with TRBD1. CDR1 LGHNA and CDR2 YSLEER come from the germline V gene. Trimming cost V 4 bases and J 4 bases; bases outside gene matches: 6. The CDR3 is 14 amino acids.

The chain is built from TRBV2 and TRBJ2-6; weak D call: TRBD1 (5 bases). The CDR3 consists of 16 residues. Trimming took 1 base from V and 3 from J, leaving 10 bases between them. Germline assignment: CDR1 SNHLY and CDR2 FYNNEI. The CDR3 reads CASSEGEGVGANVLTF. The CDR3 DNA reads TGTGCCAGCAGTGAAGGGGAAGGGGTTGGGGCCAACGTCCTGACTTTC.

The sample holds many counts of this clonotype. In nucleotides, the CDR3 is TGTGCCAGCAGTGCCCTAGGACGGGGGGGCCAAGAGACCCAGTACTTC. Amino acid sequence: CASSALGRGGQETQYF. The chain recombines TRBV6-5 with TRBJ2-5, with TRBD2 matching over 8 bases. Germline assignment: CDR1 MNHEY and CDR2 SVGAGI. V lost 5 bases and J lost 1; bases outside the gene matches: 9. The CDR3 consists of 16 residues.

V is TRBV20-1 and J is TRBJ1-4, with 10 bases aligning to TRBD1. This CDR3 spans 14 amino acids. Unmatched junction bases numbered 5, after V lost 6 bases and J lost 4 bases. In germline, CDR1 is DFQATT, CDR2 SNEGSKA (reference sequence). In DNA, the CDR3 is TGCAGTGCGCTGACAGGGGGCGATAATGAAAAACTGTTTTTT. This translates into CSALTGGDNEKLFF.

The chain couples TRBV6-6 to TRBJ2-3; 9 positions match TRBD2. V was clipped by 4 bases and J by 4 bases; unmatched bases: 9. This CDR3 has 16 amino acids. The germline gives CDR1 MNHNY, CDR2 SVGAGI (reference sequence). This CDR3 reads CASSSGGGVSADTQYF. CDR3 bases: TGTGCCAGCAGTTCCGGCGGGGGGGTCTCCGCAGATACGCAGTATTTT.

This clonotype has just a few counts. The DNA for the CDR3 is TGCGCCAGCAGCCAAGATCAAGCAGGTGGCTACACCTTC. This sequence encodes CASSQDQAGGYTF. The V gene is TRBV4-3, the J gene TRBJ1-2, with D unclear. Trimming left V 0 bases short and J 7 bases short, with 9 bases between. The CDR3 totals 13 residues. Germline CDR1 LGHNA, CDR2 YSLEER.

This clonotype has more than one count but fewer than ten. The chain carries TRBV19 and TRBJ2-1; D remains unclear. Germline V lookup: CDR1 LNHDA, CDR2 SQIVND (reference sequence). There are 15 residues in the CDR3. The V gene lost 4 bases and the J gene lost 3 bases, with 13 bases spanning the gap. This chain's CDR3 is CASSRKIDDYNEQFF. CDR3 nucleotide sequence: TGTGCCAGTAGTAGGAAAATAGATGACTACAATGAGCAGTTCTTC.

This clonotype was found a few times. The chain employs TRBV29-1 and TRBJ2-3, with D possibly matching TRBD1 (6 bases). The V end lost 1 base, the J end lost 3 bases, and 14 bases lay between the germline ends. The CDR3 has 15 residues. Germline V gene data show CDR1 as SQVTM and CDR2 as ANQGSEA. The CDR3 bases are TGCAGCGTTGAAGTTACAGGGTTAGGAACAGATACGCAGTATTTT. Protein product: CSVEVTGLGTDTQYF.